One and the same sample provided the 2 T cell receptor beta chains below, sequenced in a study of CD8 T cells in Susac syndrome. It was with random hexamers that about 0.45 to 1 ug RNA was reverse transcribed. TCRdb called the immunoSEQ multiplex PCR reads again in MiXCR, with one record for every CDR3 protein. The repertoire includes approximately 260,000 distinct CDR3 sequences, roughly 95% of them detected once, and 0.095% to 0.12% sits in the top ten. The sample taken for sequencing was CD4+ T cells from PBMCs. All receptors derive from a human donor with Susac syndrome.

CDR3 sequence: CASSQDGAGLETQYF. CDR3 DNA: TGCGCCAGCAGCCAAGACGGAGCGGGGTTAGAGACCCAGTACTTC. The chain couples TRBV4-1 to TRBJ2-5, with TRBD2 identical over 7 bases. The CDR3 loop spans 15 amino acids. Germline trimming cut 0 bases from V and 4 bases from J; bases unmatched to any gene: 5. Per the germline V gene, CDR1 is MGHRA and CDR2 is YSYEKL.

CDR3: CASSLGHTQETQYF. CDR3 DNA sequence: TGTGCCAGCTCACTGGGACATACCCAAGAGACCCAGTACTTC. The J gene is TRBJ2-5, the V gene TRBV18; tentatively, D is TRBD1 (6 bases). Germline CDR1 KGHSH, CDR2 LQKENI. The CDR3 loop spans 14 amino acids. V dropped 4 bases and J dropped 1 base, with 10 bases sitting between them.